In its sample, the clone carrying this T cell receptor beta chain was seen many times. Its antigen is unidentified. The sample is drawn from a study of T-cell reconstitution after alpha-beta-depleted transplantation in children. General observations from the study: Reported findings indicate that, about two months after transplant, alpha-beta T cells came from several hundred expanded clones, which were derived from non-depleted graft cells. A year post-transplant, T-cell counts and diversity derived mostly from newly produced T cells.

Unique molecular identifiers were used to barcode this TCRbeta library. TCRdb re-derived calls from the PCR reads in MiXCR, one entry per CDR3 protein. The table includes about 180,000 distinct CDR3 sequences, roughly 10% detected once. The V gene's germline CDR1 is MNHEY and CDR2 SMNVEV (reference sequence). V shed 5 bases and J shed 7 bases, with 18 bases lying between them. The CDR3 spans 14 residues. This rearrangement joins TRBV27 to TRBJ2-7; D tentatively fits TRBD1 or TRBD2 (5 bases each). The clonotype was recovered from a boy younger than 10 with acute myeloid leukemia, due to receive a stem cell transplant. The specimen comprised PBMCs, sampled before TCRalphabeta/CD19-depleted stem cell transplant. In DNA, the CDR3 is TGTGCCAGCAGTCCTACGGGGCCCTGGCGTGAGCAGTACGTC. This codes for CASSPTGPWREQYV.